The clone carrying this T cell receptor (beta chain) was recorded a few times. This entry is derived from a study of blood T cells in healthy people across ages. The CDR3 consists of 13 residues. V lost 7 bases and J lost 0, with 9 bases in between. For the second PCR, which ran for 7 to 11 cycles, a sample-barcoded 5' primer and a J-beta primer mix were used. TCRdb analysed the 5' RACE reads with MiXCR anew, one entry per CDR3 protein. This table has roughly 730,000 distinct CDR3 sequences, more than 50% appearing once. Donors gave around 9.3 milliliters of peripheral blood apiece. The source is a man between 40 and 49 years old in good health. The J gene is TRBJ2-5, the V gene TRBV12-3 or TRBV12-4; no definite D call. The sequenced material came from blood. CDR3 residues: CASKITNQETQYF. The CDR3 DNA reads TGTGCCAGCAAAATAACTAACCAAGAGACCCAGTACTTC.